This TCR beta chain derives from a study of T cells in Graves' hyperthyroidism and ophthalmopathy. In the study overall: Staff took peripheral blood when the initial diagnosis was made, before any treatment began.

RNA transcripts provided the source from which TCR beta CDR3 regions were amplified. The HTBI set primed first-round TCR CDR3 RT-PCR. TCRdb called the multiplex PCR reads again in MiXCR, with one record for every CDR3 protein. The table includes fewer than 450,000 distinct CDR3 sequences, 15% to 20% detected once. Findings and caveats of the study: Most clonotypes expanded in thyroid above 0.001 were likewise present in blood.

This clonotype has ten or more counts. As yet, its antigen is unknown. The V end was cut by 10 bases, the J end by 2 bases, with 14 bases between. Germline values: CDR1 MNHNS, CDR2 SASEGT. This CDR3 comprises 13 residues. The chain couples TRBV6-1 to TRBJ1-1; D perhaps matches TRBD1 (5 bases). The receptor was isolated from a man aged 18 to 30 with Graves' ophthalmopathy. Sequenced: blood. The CDR3 protein is CATRFQGNTEAFF. CDR3 bases: TGTGCCACACGCTTCCAGGGTAACACTGAAGCTTTCTTT.